Listed here are 22 T cell receptor beta chains from one sample, sequenced in a study of T-cell reconstitution after alpha-beta-depleted transplantation in children (dated by TCRdb to 2015 to 2016). Library generation was performed with PCR. TCRdb records Illumina HiSeq 2500 as the sequencer. Molecular barcoding was employed in the preparation of TCR libraries, with unique molecular identifiers being used to normalize TCRbeta repertoire quantification. Using fastp at Q25 and MiXCR, TCRdb reprocessed the public reads and kept productive beta chains. Each record represents a unique CDR3 protein, reported with the most common genes and DNA among its rows. Here the sample has 45,000 or so distinct CDR3 sequences; around 53% occur a single time. About two fifths of the sample is in the top ten clones. In light of the paper, this sample's treatment or condition label describes: allogeneic hematopoietic cell transplantation with graft depleted of TCRalphabeta T cells and CD19 B cells.

The starting material was peripheral blood, obtained before TCRalphabeta/CD19-depleted stem cell transplant. These TCRs come from a boy under three years old with SCID, due to receive a stem cell transplant.

The rearrangement joins TRBV29-1 to TRBJ2-1, with TRBD1 matching 8 bases. This CDR3 has 12 amino acids. Looked up from germline, CDR1 is SQVTM and CDR2 is ANQGSEA. The J segment lost 4 bases and the V segment lost 7 bases, leaving 3 bases of the junction unmatched. CDR3 sequence: CSANRGYNEQFF. The CDR3 nucleotides are TGCAGCGCCAACAGGGGGTACAATGAGCAGTTCTTC.

This chain links TRBV10-3 with TRBJ2-1; D is undetermined. Trimming took off 6 bases at V and 5 bases at J, with 8 bases between the two ends. Germline V CDR1 and CDR2: ENHRY, SYGVKD. This CDR3 comprises 12 residues. CDR3 bases: TGTGCCATCAGGGGGTTAAACAATGAGCAGTTCTTC. It yields the protein CAIRGLNNEQFF.

This clonotype came up a few times. This sequence joins TRBV4-2 and TRBJ1-1; D unclear. The CDR3 has 16 residues. The germline V gene encodes CDR1 LGHNA and CDR2 YNFKEQ. With 1 base removed from V and 0 bases from J, the gap between germline ends came to 12 bases. The CDR3 loop reads CASSQVTGMVNTEAFF. CDR3 coding DNA: TGTGCCAGCAGCCAAGTTACGGGAATGGTGAACACTGAAGCTTTCTTT.

This clonotype was seen just once. This chain connects TRBV19 to TRBJ2-2; TRBD2 agrees at 10 bases. Germline trimming cut 8 bases from V and 2 bases from J; bases unmatched to any gene: 8. CDR1 is LNHDA, CDR2 SQIVND, per germline (reference sequence). The CDR3 consists of 16 residues. The CDR3 nucleotides read TGTGCCAGTCAGAGGACTAGCGGTGCCAACACCGGGGAGCTGTTTTTT. It yields the protein CASQRTSGANTGELFF.

V and J are TRBV20-1 and TRBJ1-3, with 8 positions matching TRBD1. V gave up 5 bases and J gave up 4 bases; unmatched junction bases: 4. Germline V gene lookup returns CDR1 DFQATT and CDR2 SNEGSKA (reference sequence). The CDR3 totals 13 residues. The CDR3 is CSARRQGGNTIYF. The CDR3 DNA reads TGCAGTGCTCGTCGACAGGGGGGAAACACCATATATTTT.

This chain joins TRBV7-2 and TRBJ2-3; tentative D call: TRBD2 (7 bases). The V end lost 5 bases, the J end lost 0 bases, and 18 bases lay between the germline ends. CDR3 length: 17 residues. Germline CDR1 is SGHTA and CDR2 is FQGNSA. The chain's CDR3 is CASSPGTGGGSTDTQYF. CDR3 sequence (DNA): TGTGCCAGCAGCCCCGGGACTGGCGGGGGCAGCACAGATACGCAGTATTTT.

This chain joins TRBV20-1 and TRBJ2-2, with 9 positions matching TRBD2. This CDR3 region has 16 residues. After removal of 3 bases from V and 3 bases from J, the junction contained 8 bases not matched to a gene. CDR1 and CDR2 from the germline V gene are DFQATT and SNEGSKA (reference sequence). The CDR3 sequence is CSARSPGGGDTGELFF. The CDR3 DNA reads as TGCAGTGCTAGGAGTCCTGGCGGGGGGGACACCGGGGAGCTGTTTTTT.

The chain uses TRBV15 and TRBJ2-6; 8 bases map to TRBD1. The CDR3 spans 16 residues. With V trimmed by 3 bases and J by 1 base, 2 bases remained unmatched. The germline V gene has CDR1 LNHNV and CDR2 YYDKDF (reference sequence). In nucleotides, the CDR3 is TGTGCCACCAGCAGCAACAGGGGGTCTGGGGCCAACGTCCTGACTTTC. Translation: CATSSNRGSGANVLTF.

In its sample, this clonotype was seen a few times. The V gene is TRBV4-1, the J gene TRBJ2-1, with no clear D. Trimming took 0 bases from V and 10 from J, leaving 7 bases between them. From germline, CDR1 is MGHRA and CDR2 YSYEKL. The CDR3 is made up of 12 amino acids. CDR3 bases: TGCGCCAGCAGCCAAGATAGAATAGAGCAGTTCTTC. This gives the protein CASSQDRIEQFF.

The chain is built from TRBV24-1 and TRBJ2-5; the D is unclear. The germline CDR1 and CDR2 sequences are KGHDR and SFDVKD. This CDR3 has 14 amino acids. V dropped 2 bases and J dropped 5 bases, with 11 bases sitting between them. CDR3 nucleotide sequence: TGTGCCACCAGTGATTCCCCATTCAGGGAGACCCAGTACTTC. It specifies CATSDSPFRETQYF.

This clonotype has a count of ten or more. This chain uses TRBV28 with TRBJ2-3; 9 bases are a match to TRBD2. J lost 1 base, V lost 6 bases, and 11 bases had no gene match. The V gene's germline CDR1 is MDHEN and CDR2 SYDVKM. This CDR3 is 17 amino acids long. The CDR3 spells CASSPSAGGDGTDTQYF. In DNA form, the CDR3 reads TGTGCCAGCAGCCCATCCGCGGGGGGGGACGGCACAGATACGCAGTATTTT.

The rearrangement uses TRBV7-9 and TRBJ1-1; 8 nucleotides agree with TRBD1. The CDR3 runs 16 residues. With 5 bases clipped from V and 4 bases from J, the junction kept 12 bases outside the gene matches. CDR1 and CDR2 from the germline V gene are SEHNR and FQNEAQ (reference sequence). CDR3 sequence reads: CASSPRGQGGSTEAFF. The DNA for the CDR3 is TGTGCCAGCAGCCCCCGTGGACAGGGAGGTTCCACTGAAGCTTTCTTT.

This clonotype was found a few times. The chain recombines TRBV24-1 with TRBJ2-3; 7 bases fit TRBD1. CDR1 and CDR2 from the germline V gene are KGHDR and SFDVKD. V lost 9 bases and J lost 4; bases outside the gene matches: 9. There are 14 residues in the CDR3. The CDR3 loop reads CATGKTGFSDTQYF. In DNA, the CDR3 is TGTGCCACCGGAAAGACAGGGTTCTCAGATACGCAGTATTTT.

This chain joins TRBV6-1 and TRBJ2-1; D might be TRBD1 (7 bases). Germline V gene lookup returns CDR1 MNHNS and CDR2 SASEGT. Deletions cut 8 bases from V and 2 bases from J, with 19 bases between. The CDR3 contains 16 residues. The CDR3 DNA reads as TGTGCCAGCGCCCATTTGCAGGGGGGCGCCTACAATGAGCAGTTCTTC. This codes for CASAHLQGGAYNEQFF.

This clonotype has more than one count but fewer than ten. DNA of the CDR3: TGTGCCAGCAGCCCGACAGGGGGGAACACTGAAGCTTTCTTT. This codes for CASSPTGGNTEAFF. The chain has TRBV6-4 and TRBJ1-1; 9 bases are shared with TRBD1. Unmatched junction bases numbered 3, after V lost 6 bases and J lost 1 base. This CDR3 region has 14 residues. From germline, CDR1 is MRHNA and CDR2 SNTAGT.

This rearrangement joins TRBV20-1 to TRBJ2-7; 11 nucleotides align to TRBD1. Germline CDR1 is DFQATT and CDR2 is SNEGSKA (reference sequence). The CDR3 extends over 13 amino acids. Germline trimming cut 5 bases from V and 3 bases from J; bases unmatched to any gene: 3. The chain's CDR3 is CSAPGTGGYEQYF. Written as DNA, the CDR3 is TGCAGTGCTCCCGGGACAGGGGGCTACGAGCAGTACTTC.

V gene TRBV5-5 combines with J gene TRBJ2-3; TRBD2 aligns across 7 bases. The V and J ends lost 5 bases and 0 bases, in that order; junction bases with no gene match: 9. Per the germline V gene, CDR1 is SGHKS and CDR2 is YYEKEE (reference sequence). The CDR3 extends over 16 amino acids. The CDR3 nucleotides read TGTGCCAGCAGTTGGGGAGGGACGGCTAGCACAGATACGCAGTATTTT. Its protein product is CASSWGGTASTDTQYF.

This chain joins TRBV4-3 and TRBJ2-3, with unresolved D. The V and J ends lost 0 bases and 0 bases respectively, with 7 bases between them. The germline V gene has CDR1 LGHNA and CDR2 YSLEER. The CDR3 runs to 15 residues. The CDR3 nucleotides are TGCGCCAGCAGCCAAGATCCCGTTAGCACAGATACGCAGTATTTT. It yields the protein CASSQDPVSTDTQYF.

The chain combines TRBV11-2 with TRBJ2-3; weak D call: TRBD1 (5 bases). CDR3 size: 15 residues. The germline V and J ends were trimmed by 5 bases and 1 base, with 13 bases remaining between them. Per germline, CDR1 SGHAT and CDR2 FQNNGV. The CDR3 bases are TGTGCCAGCAGCCTCGCTGGGGCTCGCACAGATACGCAGTATTTT. Its translation: CASSLAGARTDTQYF.

This clonotype was recorded only once. V and J are TRBV7-3 and TRBJ2-3; 10 bases line up with TRBD1. Losses at the gene ends were 9 bases for V and 8 bases for J; bases not matched to a gene: 11. Germline V gene data show CDR1 as SGHTA and CDR2 as FQGTGA. This CDR3 contains 14 residues. The CDR3 here is CASSPGTGVRTQYF. The CDR3, as DNA: TGTGCCAGTTCTCCCGGGACAGGGGTTCGTACGCAGTATTTT.

This chain uses TRBV5-5 with TRBJ1-5, with D perhaps TRBD1 (6 bases). This CDR3 has 16 amino acids. The V gene's germline CDR1 is SGHKS and CDR2 YYEKEE (reference sequence). The V and J ends lost 1 base and 6 bases respectively, with 17 bases between them. The CDR3 bases are TGTGCCAGCAGCTTGCTTCCAGGGGCGCAAGGTCAGCCCCAGCATTTT. It translates to CASSLLPGAQGQPQHF.

This chain links TRBV11-2 with TRBJ2-7; the D call may be TRBD1 or TRBD2 (5 bases each). Germline V gene data show CDR1 as SGHAT and CDR2 as FQNNGV. V was shortened by 4 bases and J by 0 bases, with 13 bases between the two germline ends. The CDR3 is 15 residues long. The CDR3 here is CASSSLLGGSYEQYF. The CDR3 DNA reads TGTGCCAGCAGCTCCCTCCTTGGGGGCTCCTACGAGCAGTACTTC.